A single T cell receptor beta chain is shown here with its context. What it binds is not known. TCR beta cDNA was made from roughly 450 ng total RNA with a constant-region primer. Three-round nested multiplex PCR performed with slightly modified ARM-PCR produced the TCR beta libraries. The first two PCR rounds used TRBV1-TRBV30 forward primers with a C-beta reverse primer, nine to eleven cycles each. Via MiXCR, TCRdb re-called the multiplex PCR reads, giving one row per CDR3 protein. The sample lists roughly 180,000 distinct CDR3 sequences; 50% to 75% were seen once. This sample is part of a study of tumor-infiltrating lymphocytes in primary liver carcinoma. General observations from the study: Tumor specimens were characterized by a significantly higher top-250-clone fraction than blood (p = 0.039).

The V and J ends lost 1 base and 0 bases respectively, with 16 bases between them. Germline-derived CDR1 and CDR2 are MGHRA and YSYEKL. There are 17 residues in the CDR3. Germline DNA was extracted too, while blood RNA derived from unsorted whole blood. The chain uses TRBV4-1 and TRBJ2-7; D call uncertain. This sequence originates from a man aged 35-49 years with primary liver carcinoma and hepatitis B virus infection. Input material: peripheral blood. CDR3 sequence: CASSQVSDSLSSYEQYF. CDR3 bases: TGCGCCAGCAGCCAAGTCTCAGACTCCCTAAGCTCCTACGAGCAGTACTTC.